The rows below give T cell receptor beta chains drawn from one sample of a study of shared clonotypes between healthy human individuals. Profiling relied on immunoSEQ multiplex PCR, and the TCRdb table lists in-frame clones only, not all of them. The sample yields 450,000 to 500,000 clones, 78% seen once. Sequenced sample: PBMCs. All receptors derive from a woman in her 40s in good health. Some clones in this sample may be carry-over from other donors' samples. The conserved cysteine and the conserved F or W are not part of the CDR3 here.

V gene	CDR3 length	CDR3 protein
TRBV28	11	ASSIGFGYGYT
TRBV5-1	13	ASSLAVGRNYGYT
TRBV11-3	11	ASSLGDGYEQY
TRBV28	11	ASRPGPHYEQY
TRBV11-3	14	ASSLAVSPNTGELF
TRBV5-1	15	ASSLGLAVSNADTQY
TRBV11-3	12	ASNPSGRSYGYT
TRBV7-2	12	ASSPGTAGEKLF
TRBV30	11	AWSVTGEGGYT
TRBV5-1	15	ASREDRGNIDGNEQF
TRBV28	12	ASSPRTVIYEQY
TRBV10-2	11	ASRATGDNEQF
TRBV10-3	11	AIKEGGPETQY
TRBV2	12	ASIRTSGTDTQY
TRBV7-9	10	ASSRDTGELF
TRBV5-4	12	ASSPDRGDETQY
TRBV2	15	ASRGTSGRMPYNEQF
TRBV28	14	ASSPDSLLQNQPQH
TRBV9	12	ASSGTPSTDTQY
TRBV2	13	ASSASSGRMYEQY
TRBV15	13	ATSRDTAGTYEQY
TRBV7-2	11	ASSFERNYGYT
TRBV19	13	ASSIGGTVYNEQF
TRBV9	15	ASSVVSAGAGYNEQF
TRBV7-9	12	ASSYSSSGTEAF
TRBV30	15	AWRPQSSGRDTGELF
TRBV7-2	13	ASSSMTGGYNEQF
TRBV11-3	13	ASSPGLDQTGELF
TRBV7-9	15	ASSSPTVLSSYNEQF
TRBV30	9	AWNVGNTIY